A single sample gave rise to the 9 T cell receptor beta chains below, sequenced in a study of cytomegalovirus exposure and HLA in healthy donors. Researchers ran the PCR with 60 Vbeta and 13 Jbeta primers. Sequenced by immunoSEQ multiplex PCR; TCRdb stores in-frame clones only, minus some. The data show about 150,000 clones, 80% seen once. Sequenced sample: PBMCs. These receptors came from a woman aged 40 to 55 in good health and CMV-seronegative.

The chain couples TRBV19 to TRBJ2-1, with 8 positions matching TRBD1. The CDR3 consists of 13 residues. Germline values: CDR1 LNHDA, CDR2 SQIVND (reference sequence). Losses at the gene ends were 8 bases for V and 4 bases for J; bases not matched to a gene: 4. The CDR3 sequence is CASRDRLYNEQFF. The DNA for the CDR3 is TGTGCCAGTCGGGACAGGTTATACAATGAGCAGTTCTTC.

The V call is TRBV5-5, the J call TRBJ1-6; D might be TRBD1 (6 bases). This CDR3 has 14 amino acids. Trimming stripped 0 bases from V and 14 bases from J, with 15 bases between. The germline V gene encodes CDR1 SGHKS and CDR2 YYEKEE (reference sequence). The chain's CDR3 is CASSLGQAKGALHF. The CDR3 DNA is TGTGCCAGCAGCTTGGGGCAGGCAAAGGGGGCCCTCCACTTT.

V is TRBV7-8 and J is TRBJ2-3, with D maybe TRBD2 (5 bases). Germline CDR1 SGHVS, CDR2 FQNEAQ. V was shortened by 4 bases and J by 0 bases, with 14 bases between the two germline ends. This CDR3 region has 16 residues. CDR3 sequence (DNA): TGTGCCAGCAGCTACACCCCAGGACTGAGCACAGATACGCAGTATTTT. Encoded protein: CASSYTPGLSTDTQYF. Combining the CDR3 with reference TRBV7-8 and TRBJ2-3 gives the whole variable domain GAGVSQSPRYKVAKRGQDVALRCDPISGHVSLFWYQQALGQGPEFLTYFQNEAQLDKSGLPSDRFFAERPEGSVSTLKIQRTQQEDSAVYLCASSYTPGLSTDTQYFGPGTRLTVL.

J is TRBJ2-5 and V is TRBV11-3; TRBD2 might be the D (6 bases). Trimming cost V 1 base and J 5 bases, with 11 bases left between them. CDR1 is SGHNT, CDR2 YENEEA, per germline. The CDR3 extends over 14 amino acids. In DNA, the CDR3 is TGTGCCAGCAGCTTAGGCGGGGTAGGGGAGACCCAGTACTTC. Its translation: CASSLGGVGETQYF.

The chain links TRBV5-4 to TRBJ2-1; D is undetermined. Trimming shortened V by 4 bases and J by 8 bases, and 13 bases separated the two germline ends. CDR1 and CDR2 (germline): SGHNT, YYREEE (reference sequence). The CDR3 spans 13 residues. The CDR3 spells CASSPHPRDEQFF. The CDR3 DNA reads as TGTGCCAGCAGCCCTCACCCCCGCGATGAGCAGTTCTTC.

The chain uses TRBV11-1 and TRBJ2-2, with a possible D match to TRBD1 (5 bases). CDR3 size: 14 residues. The germline V and J ends were trimmed by 6 bases and 0 bases, with 8 bases remaining between them. Germline-derived CDR1 and CDR2 are SGHAT and FQDESV (reference sequence). DNA of the CDR3: TGTGCCAGCAGGACAGCCGCGAACACCGGGGAGCTGTTTTTT. This gives the protein CASRTAANTGELFF.

As DNA, the CDR3 is TGTGCCAGCAGCCGGGACTCTACTCTGGGGACAGATACGCAGTATTTT. As protein: CASSRDSTLGTDTQYF. The chain joins TRBV7-9 to TRBJ2-3; the D gene is possibly TRBD2 (6 bases). Trimming left V 5 bases short and J 3 bases short, with 18 bases between. Germline CDR1 reads SEHNR; CDR2 reads FQNEAQ (reference sequence). The CDR3 is 16 residues long.

The chain has TRBV2 and TRBJ1-3; 7 nucleotides agree with TRBD1. Trimming removed 6 bases from V and 6 bases from J; junction bases left unmatched: 8. CDR3 length equals 14 residues. Germline-derived CDR1 and CDR2 are SNHLY and FYNNEI. Here the CDR3 reads CASRGDRELNTIYF. CDR3 sequence (DNA): TGTGCCAGCAGGGGTGACAGGGAGTTAAACACCATATATTTT.

The V call is TRBV6-1, the J call TRBJ1-5; D not certain. The CDR3 spans 12 residues. V lost 7 bases and J lost 4, with 8 bases in between. Germline assignment: CDR1 MNHNS and CDR2 SASEGT. The CDR3: CASNKVNQPQHF. The DNA of the CDR3 is TGTGCCAGCAACAAAGTTAATCAGCCCCAGCATTTT.